This T cell receptor beta chain stems from a study of T cell clusters in autoimmune cytopenias. In the study overall: Per sample, median TRB depth was approximately 48,000 reads, yielding a median roughly 2,000 distinct clonotypes.

As to this clonotype: The target antigen is unknown.

Study observations and caveats: The cluster-lack signature was not seen for secondary cytopenia versus chronic lymphocytic leukemia. TRB repertoire shifts in secondary cytopenia and chronic lymphocytic leukemia mostly reflected lymphoma, not autoimmunity. Primary autoimmune cytopenia patients appeared to lack physiological T cell clusters present in healthy donors.

One tube held mixed TRB-A and TRB-B primer pools for touch-down PCR. TCRdb reanalyzed the multiplex PCR reads, giving one entry per CDR3 protein sequence and no DNA. The specimen's table records about 8,400 distinct CDR3 sequences. Per germline, CDR1 MNHEY and CDR2 SMNVEV (reference sequence). The CDR3 is 14 residues long. TRB was amplified from about 260 ng of peripheral blood genomic DNA per sample. V and J are TRBV27 and TRBJ2-1; TCRdb reports TRBD1, a call that lacks DNA to check it against. The sequence was collected from a human donor with an autoimmune cytopenia or autoimmune hepatitis (not recorded which). The sequencing sample was made of peripheral blood. The CDR3 is CASSFGIGSNEQFF.